This is a list of T cell receptor beta chains from one sample in a study of cytomegalovirus exposure and HLA in healthy donors. Sequencing used immunoSEQ multiplex PCR; TCRdb keeps in-frame clones, though not all of them. The table records under 300,000 clones, about nine tenths of them present only once. The specimen sequenced was PBMCs. All receptors derive from a man aged 35 to 55 in good health and CMV-seropositive. CDR3s include the opening cysteine and the closing phenylalanine or tryptophan. D genes are given only for firm matches. Not all rows give a size; the values are once, few, many and, for expanded clones, a class.

NA TRBJ1-2 TRBV28 NA CASSLSTGANYGYTF TGTGCCAGCAGTTTGAGTACGGGAGCTAACTATGGCTACACCTTC
NA TRBJ2-7 TRBV27 NA CASSLVRGETEQYF TGTGCCAGCAGTTTAGTCAGGGGAGAAACCGAGCAGTACTTC
TRBD1 TRBJ1-2 TRBV5-4 NA CASSWDRGLYGYTF TGTGCCAGCAGCTGGGACAGGGGGCTCTATGGCTACACCTTC
TRBD1 TRBJ2-7 TRBV27 NA CASHLSGQGGHEQYF TGTGCCAGCCACCTATCAGGACAGGGTGGGCACGAGCAGTACTTC
NA TRBJ2-7 TRBV6-1 NA CASSHQGSRYEQYF TGTGCCAGCAGTCACCAGGGGTCCCGCTACGAGCAGTACTTC
NA TRBJ1-1 TRBV7-9 NA CASSLQRGEGTEAFF TGTGCCAGCAGCCTGCAGAGGGGGGAGGGGACTGAAGCTTTCTTT
TRBD1 TRBJ2-7 TRBV27 NA CASSSKPTGGSDEQYF TGTGCCAGCAGTTCGAAGCCGACAGGGGGATCTGACGAGCAGTACTTC
NA TRBJ1-3 TRBV6-5 NA CASSRTFSGNTIYF TGTGCCAGCAGTCGGACTTTTTCTGGAAACACCATATATTTT
NA TRBJ2-7 TRBV19 NA CASSIAEDEQYF TGTGCCAGTAGTATAGCGGAGGACGAGCAGTACTTC
NA TRBJ2-5 TRBV5-6 NA CASSKYDTQETQYF TGTGCCAGCAGCAAATACGACACCCAAGAGACCCAGTACTTC
TRBD2 TRBJ2-5 TRBV4-1 NA CASSPMGGQETQYF TGCGCCAGCAGCCCCATGGGGGGGCAAGAGACCCAGTACTTC
TRBD1 TRBJ2-7 TRBV5-1 NA CASSPAAGGYEQYF TGCGCCAGCAGCCCGGCGGCAGGGGGCTACGAGCAGTACTTC
NA TRBJ2-3 TRBV2 once CASRRRVAGTDTQYF TGTGCCAGCCGAAGGAGGGTAGCGGGCACAGATACGCAGTATTTT
TRBD2 TRBJ2-1 TRBV6-1 NA CASTRASGRVNEQFF TGTGCCAGCACTAGAGCTAGCGGGAGGGTCAATGAGCAGTTCTTC
NA TRBJ2-1 TRBV6-5 NA CASSYVLAFNEQFF TGTGCCAGCAGTTACGTCCTAGCGTTCAATGAGCAGTTCTTC
TRBD1 TRBJ2-1 TRBV9 NA CASSEGTGLGNEQFF TGTGCCAGCAGCGAGGGGACAGGGTTGGGCAATGAGCAGTTCTTC
NA TRBJ2-7 TRBV7-2 NA CASSLRATYEQYF TGTGCCAGCAGCCTTCGAGCGACCTACGAGCAGTACTTC
NA TRBJ1-2 TRBV29-1 NA CSVPHGSRGYTF TGCAGCGTTCCGCACGGTTCGAGGGGCTACACCTTC
NA TRBJ2-7 TRBV28 NA CASSSTARNYEQYF TGTGCCAGCAGCTCGACAGCTCGTAACTACGAGCAGTACTTC
TRBD2 TRBJ2-3 TRBV4-2 NA CASSPKRASGRADTDTQYF TGTGCCAGCAGCCCGAAGAGGGCTAGCGGGAGGGCCGACACAGATACGCAGTATTTT
TRBD2 TRBJ2-1 TRBV2 NA CASSGTSGSTVYEQFF TGTGCCAGCAGCGGGACTAGCGGGAGTACCGTCTATGAGCAGTTCTTC
NA TRBJ1-1 TRBV20-1 NA CSATGFTEAFF TGCAGTGCTACAGGGTTCACTGAAGCTTTCTTT
TRBD1 TRBJ1-2 TRBV7-9 NA CSSSSGQGNNF TGTTCCAGCAGCTCAGGACAGGGCAATAACTTC
NA TRBJ1-1 TRBV11-3 NA CASRPYGGTEAFF TGTGCCAGCAGACCCTACGGAGGGACTGAAGCTTTCTTT
NA TRBJ1-1 TRBV19 NA CASSITVNTEAFF TGTGCCAGTAGTATAACAGTGAACACTGAAGCTTTCTTT
NA TRBJ1-1 TRBV7-2 NA CASSLTPLNTEAFF TGTGCCAGCAGCTTAACCCCCCTAAACACTGAAGCTTTCTTT
TRBD1 TRBJ1-2 TRBV27 NA CASSLSGTGAGGYTF TGTGCCAGCAGTCTCAGCGGCACAGGGGCGGGCGGCTACACCTTC
NA TRBJ2-7 TRBV10-2 NA CASKSDGAYEQYF TGCGCCAGCAAGAGCGACGGAGCCTACGAGCAGTACTTC
TRBD2 TRBJ2-1 TRBV5-6 NA CASSLAPGLAGSYNEQFF TGTGCCAGCAGCCTAGCGCCGGGACTAGCGGGATCATACAATGAGCAGTTCTTC
NA TRBJ2-5 TRBV29-1 NA CSVEDRGTPGAQYF TGCAGCGTTGAAGATCGGGGGACGCCTGGGGCCCAGTACTTC
NA TRBJ2-5 TRBV11-2 once CASSLSGVQETQYF TGTGCCAGCAGCTTATCCGGAGTGCAAGAGACCCAGTACTTC
NA TRBJ1-2 TRBV18 NA CASSLQDYGYTF TGTGCCAGCTCTCTACAGGATTATGGCTACACCTTC
TRBD2 TRBJ2-1 TRBV2 NA CASSPLAGGSYNEQFF TGTGCCAGCAGCCCTTTGGCGGGGGGCTCCTACAATGAGCAGTTCTTC
NA TRBJ2-4 TRBV19 NA CASNPSRAVTAKNIQYF TGTGCCAGTAATCCATCCCGAGCGGTGACAGCCAAAAACATTCAGTACTTC
TRBD1 TRBJ2-4 TRBV2 NA CASSLDRERAKNIQYF TGTGCCAGCAGCTTGGACAGGGAAAGGGCCAAAAACATTCAGTACTTC
NA TRBJ1-1 TRBV5-1 NA CASSGFGQGYTEAFF TGCGCCAGCTCCGGGTTTGGGCAGGGGTACACTGAAGCTTTCTTT
TRBD1 TRBJ2-1 TRBV18 NA CASSPPGQNYNEQFF TGTGCCAGCTCACCACCGGGACAGAACTACAATGAGCAGTTCTTC
TRBD2 TRBJ2-5 TRBV5-6 NA CASSFPGLAGGDETQYF TGTGCCAGCAGCTTCCCGGGACTAGCGGGAGGAGATGAGACCCAGTACTTC
NA TRBJ2-7 TRBV28 NA CASSPGGRHEQYF TGTGCCAGCAGTCCCGGGGGTCGGCACGAGCAGTACTTC
TRBD1 TRBJ2-7 TRBV29-1 NA CSVRDRSSYEQYF TGCAGCGTTCGGGACAGGAGCTCCTACGAGCAGTACTTC
NA TRBJ1-5 TRBV7-2 NA CASSLAGPGRPQHF TGTGCCAGCAGCTTAGCAGGGCCAGGGCGGCCCCAGCATTTT
TRBD1 TRBJ1-2 TRBV19 NA CASSTRDRNYGYTF TGTGCCAGTAGTACCCGGGACAGAAACTATGGCTACACCTTC
TRBD2 TRBJ2-1 TRBV5-1 NA CASSFIWQAGGRNNEQFF TGCGCCAGCAGCTTTATATGGCAAGCGGGAGGTCGGAACAATGAGCAGTTCTTC
NA TRBJ2-2 TRBV11-1 NA CASADYITVLGTGELFF TGTGCCAGCGCAGACTACATAACGGTTTTAGGCACCGGGGAGCTGTTTTTT
NA TRBJ1-2 TRBV18 NA CASSPAATPNYGYTF TGTGCCAGCTCACCAGCGGCAACTCCTAACTATGGCTACACCTTC
TRBD2 TRBJ2-1 TRBV5-4 once CASSFLGGGSSYNEQFF TGTGCCAGCAGCTTTTTGGGCGGGGGAAGCTCCTACAATGAGCAGTTCTTC
NA TRBJ2-1 TRBV7-2 NA CASSSTRGASNEQFF TGTGCCAGCAGCTCAACCAGGGGCGCGAGTAATGAGCAGTTCTTC
TRBD1 TRBJ2-5 TRBV18 NA CASSDREETQYF TGTGCCAGCTCCGACAGGGAGGAGACCCAGTACTTC
TRBD2 TRBJ2-3 TRBV11-2 NA CASSLELAGVLGTDTQYF TGTGCCAGCAGCTTAGAACTAGCGGGAGTGTTGGGCACAGATACGCAGTATTTT
NA TRBJ2-5 TRBV11-2 NA CASSPAREETQYF TGTGCCAGCAGCCCAGCGAGGGAAGAGACCCAGTACTTC
TRBD2 TRBJ2-7 TRBV7-9 NA CASSDRAGGPYEQYF TGTGCCAGCAGCGACCGAGCGGGAGGGCCCTACGAGCAGTACTTC
TRBD2 TRBJ2-2 TRBV10-3 few CAITSSGKTGELFF TGTGCCATCACCTCTAGCGGGAAGACCGGGGAGCTGTTTTTT
NA TRBJ1-6 TRBV19 NA CASSISGLPNNSPLHF TGTGCCAGTAGTATAAGTGGGCTCCCGAATAATTCACCCCTCCACTTT
TRBD2 TRBJ2-1 TRBV19 NA CASSISGSAYNEQFF TGTGCCAGTAGTATAAGCGGGAGTGCCTACAATGAGCAGTTCTTC
TRBD1 TRBJ1-2 TRBV4-2 NA CASSRPGQGNGYTF TGTGCCAGCAGCCGCCCGGGACAGGGGAATGGCTACACCTTC
TRBD1 TRBJ2-7 TRBV18 NA CASSTGQFYEQYF TGTGCCAGCTCCACGGGACAGTTCTACGAGCAGTACTTC
NA TRBJ1-1 TRBV19 few CASSIQEGNTEAFF TGTGCCAGTAGTATCCAAGAGGGGAACACTGAAGCTTTCTTT
TRBD1 TRBJ1-5 TRBV2 NA CASSGTGNSNQPQHF TGTGCCAGCAGTGGGACAGGGAATAGCAATCAGCCCCAGCATTTT
NA TRBJ2-7 TRBV6-5 few CASSYSWTSSQWYF TGTGCCAGCAGTTACAGCTGGACATCCTCTCAATGGTACTTC
NA TRBJ2-1 TRBV28 NA CASSFGIDEQFF TGTGCCAGCAGTTTCGGGATCGATGAGCAGTTCTTC